A selection of T cell receptor beta chains follows, all from one sample in a study of T cells in Graves' hyperthyroidism and ophthalmopathy. Each CDR3 protein is one row after TCRdb ran MiXCR on the multiplex PCR reads. The sample yields around 800,000 distinct CDR3 sequences, 38% seen once. The sequenced sample was blood. Receptor source: a man in his late teens or twenties with Graves' hyperthyroidism. The CDR3 runs from the conserved cysteine through the conserved F or W.

J gene | V gene | CDR3 protein
TRBJ1-1 | TRBV24-1 | CATSDGIEAFF
TRBJ2-2 | TRBV7-9 | CALEGISNTGELFF
TRBJ2-5 | TRBV7-9 | CASSKFTGEETQYF
TRBJ2-7 | TRBV2 | CASSDYSRRRSSYEQYF
TRBJ1-1 | TRBV4-1 | CASSQEPGPLGTEAFF
TRBJ1-6 | TRBV12-5 | CASGLVLGVVGNSPLHF
TRBJ1-5 | TRBV7-2 | CASSLGFGNQPQHF
TRBJ1-2 | TRBV6-5 | CASSVGGTGYGYTF
TRBJ2-7 | TRBV12-3/TRBV12-4 | CASRNSPGGGPLYEQYF
TRBJ1-1 | TRBV10-3 | CAISGRTPEAFF
TRBJ2-7 | TRBV5-1 | CASSLGGGKGYEQYF
TRBJ2-7 | TRBV7-2 | CASSLATGEGYEQYF
TRBJ2-3 | TRBV15 | CATSRTGRSDTQYF
TRBJ1-5 | TRBV10-3 | CASSLGMGGEQPQHF
TRBJ1-2 | TRBV6-5 | CASSDSWTGSRYTF
TRBJ2-7 | TRBV7-6 | CASSRANMDRGSSYEQYF
TRBJ2-7 | TRBV10-3 | CAIRVAAAYEQYF
TRBJ2-7 | TRBV2 | CASTPPTYEQYF
TRBJ1-1 | TRBV7-9 | CASSTGTGEAFF
TRBJ1-5 | TRBV14 | CASSRQAWAPQHF
TRBJ1-6 | TRBV2 | CASSEAQGGVSPLHF
TRBJ2-2 | TRBV20-1 | CSASRQGATGELFF
TRBJ1-1 | TRBV19 | CASRQDWGTEAFF
TRBJ1-5 | TRBV24-1 | CATSALGGWGQPQHF
TRBJ1-5 | TRBV20-1 | CSASRPNQPQHF
TRBJ1-5 | TRBV24-1 | CATSGRFSNQPQHF
TRBJ2-7 | TRBV6-1 | CAIRAGNEQYF
TRBJ1-4 | TRBV7-2 | CASSTGTARNEKLFF
TRBJ1-1 | TRBV2 | CASSVAGATEAFF
TRBJ1-4 | TRBV10-3 | CATRTGGNEKLFF
TRBJ1-5 | TRBV11-2 | CASSRTTGGRHQPQHF
TRBJ2-7 | TRBV5-1 | CASSFGGQGRYEQYF
TRBJ1-5 | TRBV19 | CASSKQEYSNQPQHF
TRBJ2-7 | TRBV7-9 | CASSPNSYEQYF
TRBJ1-1 | TRBV7-9 | CASRGGDSPNTEAFF
TRBJ1-1 | TRBV6-6 | CASRYSVGNTEAFF
TRBJ1-5 | TRBV2 | CASSWDRASNQPQHF
TRBJ1-2 | TRBV12-3/TRBV12-4 | CASSPDRLLRGYTF
TRBJ2-5 | TRBV11-2 | CASTQRETQYF
TRBJ2-3 | TRBV7-6 | CASSLAGSTDTQYF
TRBJ2-5 | TRBV7-9 | CASSPRETQYF
TRBJ1-6 | TRBV25-1 | CASSLFGSYNSPLHF
TRBJ1-1 | TRBV6-5 | CASGSGEEHTEAFF
TRBJ2-7 | TRBV7-9 | CASSSGTSGGVTYEQYF
TRBJ2-5 | TRBV5-1 | CASSFGHGRGSGETQYF
TRBJ1-2 | TRBV12-3/TRBV12-4 | CASSLRGGGYTF
TRBJ1-5 | TRBV2 | CASSERTASNQPQHF
TRBJ1-1 | TRBV7-9 | CASSRRGESDEAFF
TRBJ2-5 | TRBV5-1 | CASSEQGKETQYF